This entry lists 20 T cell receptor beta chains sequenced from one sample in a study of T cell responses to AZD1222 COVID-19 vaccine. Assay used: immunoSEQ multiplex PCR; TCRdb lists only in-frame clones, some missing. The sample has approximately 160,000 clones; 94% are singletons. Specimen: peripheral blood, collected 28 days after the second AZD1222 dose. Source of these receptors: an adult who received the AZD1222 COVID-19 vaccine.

CDR3 protein: CASSLGVGPSYNEQFF. The CDR3 DNA sequence: TGTGCCAGCAGCTTAGGGGTAGGCCCCTCCTACAATGAGCAGTTCTTC. V is TRBV7-7 and J is TRBJ2-1; D unclear. Deletions cut 1 base from V and 0 bases from J, with 10 bases between. The CDR3 consists of 16 residues. Per germline, CDR1 SSHAT and CDR2 FNYEAQ (reference sequence).

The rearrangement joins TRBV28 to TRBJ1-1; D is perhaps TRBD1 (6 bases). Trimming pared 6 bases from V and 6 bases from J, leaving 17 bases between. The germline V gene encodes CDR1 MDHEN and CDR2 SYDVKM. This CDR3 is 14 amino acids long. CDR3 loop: CASREGVAVAEAFF. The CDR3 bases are TGTGCCAGCAGAGAGGGGGTTGCGGTTGCTGAAGCTTTCTTT.

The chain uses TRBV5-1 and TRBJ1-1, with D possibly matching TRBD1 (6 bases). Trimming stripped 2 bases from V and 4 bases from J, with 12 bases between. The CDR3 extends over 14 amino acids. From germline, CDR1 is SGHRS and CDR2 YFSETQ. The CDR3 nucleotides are TGCGCCAGCAGCTTACCAGGGGAGGGCACTGAAGCTTTCTTT. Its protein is CASSLPGEGTEAFF.

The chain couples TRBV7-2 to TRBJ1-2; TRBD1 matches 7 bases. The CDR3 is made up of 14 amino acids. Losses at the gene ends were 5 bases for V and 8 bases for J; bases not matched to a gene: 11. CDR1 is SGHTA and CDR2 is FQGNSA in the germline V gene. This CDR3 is CASSPRQGFGGYTF. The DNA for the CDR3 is TGTGCCAGCAGCCCTCGACAGGGTTTTGGGGGCTACACCTTC. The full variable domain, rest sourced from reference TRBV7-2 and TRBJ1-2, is GAGVSQSPSNKVTEKGKDVELRCDPISGHTALYWYRQSLGQGLEFLIYFQGNSAPDKSGLPSDRFSAERTGGSVSTLTIQRTQQEDSAVYLCASSPRQGFGGYTFGSGTRLTVV.

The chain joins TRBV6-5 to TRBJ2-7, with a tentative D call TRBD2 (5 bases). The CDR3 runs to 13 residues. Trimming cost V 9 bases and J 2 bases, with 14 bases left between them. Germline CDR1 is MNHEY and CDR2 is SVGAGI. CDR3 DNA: TGTGCCAGTACCCGAGGGTGGGCCTACGAGCAGTACTTC. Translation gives CASTRGWAYEQYF.

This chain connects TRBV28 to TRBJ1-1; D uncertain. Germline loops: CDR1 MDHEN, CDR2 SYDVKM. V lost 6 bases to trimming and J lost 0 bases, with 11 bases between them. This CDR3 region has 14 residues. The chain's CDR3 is CASSTLGVNTEAFF. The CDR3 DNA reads TGTGCCAGCAGCACCCTCGGGGTGAACACTGAAGCTTTCTTT.

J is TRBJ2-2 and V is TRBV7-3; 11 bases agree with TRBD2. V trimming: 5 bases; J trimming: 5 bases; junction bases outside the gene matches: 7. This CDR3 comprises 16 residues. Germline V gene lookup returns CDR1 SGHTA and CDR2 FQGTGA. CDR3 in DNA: TGTGCCAGCAGCCTCGGACTAGCGGGCCTTACCGGGGAGCTGTTTTTT. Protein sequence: CASSLGLAGLTGELFF.

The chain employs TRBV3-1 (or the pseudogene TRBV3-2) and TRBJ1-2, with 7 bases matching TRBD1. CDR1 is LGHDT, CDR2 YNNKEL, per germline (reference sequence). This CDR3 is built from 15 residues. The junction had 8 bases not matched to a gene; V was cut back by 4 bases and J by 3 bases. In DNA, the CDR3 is TGTGCCAGCAGCCTTCAACAGGGGACCGACTATGGCTACACCTTC. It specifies CASSLQQGTDYGYTF.

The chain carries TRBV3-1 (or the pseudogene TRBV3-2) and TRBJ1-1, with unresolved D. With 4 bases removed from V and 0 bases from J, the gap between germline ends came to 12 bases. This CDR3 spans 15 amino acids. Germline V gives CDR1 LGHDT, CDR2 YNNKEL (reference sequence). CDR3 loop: CASSPSTRMNTEAFF. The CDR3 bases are TGTGCCAGCAGCCCTTCCACCAGGATGAACACTGAAGCTTTCTTT.

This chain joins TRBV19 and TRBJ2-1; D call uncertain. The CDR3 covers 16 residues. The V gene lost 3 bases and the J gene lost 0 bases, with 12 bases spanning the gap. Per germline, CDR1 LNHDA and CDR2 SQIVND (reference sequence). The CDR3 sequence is CASSMPPLSSYNEQFF. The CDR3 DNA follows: TGTGCCAGTAGTATGCCCCCTCTAAGCTCCTACAATGAGCAGTTCTTC. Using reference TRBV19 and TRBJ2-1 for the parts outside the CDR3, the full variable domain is DGGITQSPKYLFRKEGQNVTLSCEQNLNHDAMYWYRQDPGQGLRLIYYSQIVNDFQKGDIAEGYSVSREKKESFPLTVTSAQKNPTAFYLCASSMPPLSSYNEQFFGPGTRLTVL.

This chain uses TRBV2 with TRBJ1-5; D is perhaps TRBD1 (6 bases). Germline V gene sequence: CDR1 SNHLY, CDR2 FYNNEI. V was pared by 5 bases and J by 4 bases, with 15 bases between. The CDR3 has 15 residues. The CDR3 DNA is TGTGCCAGCAGTCCCCAGGGGATTGGGAATCAGCCCCAGCATTTT. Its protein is CASSPQGIGNQPQHF.

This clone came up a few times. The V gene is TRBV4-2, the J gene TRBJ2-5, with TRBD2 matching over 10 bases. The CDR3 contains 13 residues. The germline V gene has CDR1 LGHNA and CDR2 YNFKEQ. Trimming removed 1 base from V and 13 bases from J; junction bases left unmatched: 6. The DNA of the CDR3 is TGTGCCAGCAGCCAAGTTTCTAGCGGGAGCACGTACTTC. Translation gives CASSQVSSGSTYF.

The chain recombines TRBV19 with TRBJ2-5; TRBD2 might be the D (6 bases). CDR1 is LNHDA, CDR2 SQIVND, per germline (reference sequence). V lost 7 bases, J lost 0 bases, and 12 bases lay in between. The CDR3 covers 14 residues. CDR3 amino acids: CASKASVYQETQYF. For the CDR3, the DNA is TGTGCCAGTAAGGCTAGCGTGTACCAAGAGACCCAGTACTTC.

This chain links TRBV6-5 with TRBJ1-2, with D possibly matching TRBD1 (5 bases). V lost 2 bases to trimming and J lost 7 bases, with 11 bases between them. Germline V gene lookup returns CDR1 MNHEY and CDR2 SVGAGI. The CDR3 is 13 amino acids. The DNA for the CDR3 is TGTGCCAGCAGTTACCGTCAGGGACTTGGCTACACCTTC. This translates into CASSYRQGLGYTF.

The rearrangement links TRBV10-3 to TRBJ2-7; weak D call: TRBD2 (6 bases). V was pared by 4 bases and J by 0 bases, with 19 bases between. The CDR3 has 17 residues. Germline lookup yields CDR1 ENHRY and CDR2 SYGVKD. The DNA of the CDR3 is TGTGCCATCAGTGGGGCAGGGCCTAGCGAGAGCTCCTACGAGCAGTACTTC. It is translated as CAISGAGPSESSYEQYF.

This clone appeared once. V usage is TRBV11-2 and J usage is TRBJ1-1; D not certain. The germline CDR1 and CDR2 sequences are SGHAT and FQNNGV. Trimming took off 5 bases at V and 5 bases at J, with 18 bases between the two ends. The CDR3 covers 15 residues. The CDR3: CASSPPGWVGTEAFF. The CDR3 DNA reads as TGTGCCAGCAGCCCCCCCGGGTGGGTCGGGACTGAAGCTTTCTTT.

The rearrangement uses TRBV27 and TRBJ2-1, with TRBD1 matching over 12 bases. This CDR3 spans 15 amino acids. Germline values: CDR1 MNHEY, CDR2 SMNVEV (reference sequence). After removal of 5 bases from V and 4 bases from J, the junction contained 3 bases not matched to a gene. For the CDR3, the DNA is TGTGCCAGCAGTCGGGACAGGGGGCCGTACAATGAGCAGTTCTTC. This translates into CASSRDRGPYNEQFF.

CDR3 amino acids: CASSPQVAGLEPQHF. As DNA, the CDR3 is TGCGCCAGCAGCCCCCAGGTTGCAGGGTTGGAGCCCCAGCATTTT. This chain links TRBV4-1 with TRBJ1-5; TRBD1 is a possible D gene (5 bases). The V end lost 4 bases, the J end lost 8 bases, and 18 bases lay between the germline ends. CDR3 length equals 15 residues. Germline loops: CDR1 MGHRA, CDR2 YSYEKL.

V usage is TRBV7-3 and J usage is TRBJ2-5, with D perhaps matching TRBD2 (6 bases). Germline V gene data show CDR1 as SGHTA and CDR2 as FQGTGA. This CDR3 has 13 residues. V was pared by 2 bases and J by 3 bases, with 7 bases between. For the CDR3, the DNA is TGTGCCAGCAGCTTAGCGGGAAAAGAGACCCAGTACTTC. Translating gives CASSLAGKETQYF.

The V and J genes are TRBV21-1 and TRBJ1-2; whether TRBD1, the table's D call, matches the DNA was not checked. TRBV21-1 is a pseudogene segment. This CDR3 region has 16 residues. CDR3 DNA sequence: TGTGCCAGCAGCGGATGGTTGGACAGTGGGTTCTATGGCTACACCTTC. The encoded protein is CASSGWLDSGFYGYTF.